The rows below give T cell receptor beta chains drawn from one sample of a study of human T cells and chemical hapten exposure. TCRdb itself ran the RACE reads through MiXCR, one entry per CDR3 protein. The data contain approximately 84,000 distinct CDR3 sequences, approximately 10% of them singletons. Sequencing was performed on whole blood, taken in connection with sensitization to the hapten diphenylcyclopropenone (DPC). These receptors originate from a young man with alopecia areata. Some clones in this sample may be carry-over from other donors' samples. CDR3s include the opening cysteine and the closing phenylalanine or tryptophan. The D gene is left open where the match is weak. A clone size is listed for some rows: how often the clone was seen (once, few, many), or a class if it is expanded.

TRBV6-2/TRBV6-3,TRBJ1-1,many,TRBD1,TGTGCCAGCAGTGACAGGGGGCGTCGAACTGAAGCTTTCTTT,CASSDRGRRTEAFF
TRBV12-3/TRBV12-4,TRBJ1-3,few,NA,TGTGCCAGCAGTTTCAGGGGAGAGTGGTCTGGAAACACCATATATTTT,CASSFRGEWSGNTIYF
TRBV4-3,TRBJ2-2,NA,NA,TGCGCCAGCAGCCAAGTCGCGGGCGGGGAGCTGTTTTTT,CASSQVAGGELFF
TRBV18,TRBJ2-3,NA,TRBD2,TGTGCCAGCTCGCGGACTAGCCGGAGCACAGATACGCAGTATTTT,CASSRTSRSTDTQYF
TRBV28,TRBJ1-3,few,NA,TGTGCCAGCAGTTTAACCGTAGGGTACTCTGGAAACACCATATATTTT,CASSLTVGYSGNTIYF
TRBV15,TRBJ2-3,few,TRBD2,TGTGCCACCAGCAGAGATCATCCAGGACTAGCGGGCACAGATACGCAGTATTTT,CATSRDHPGLAGTDTQYF
TRBV20-1,TRBJ2-1,NA,NA,TGCAGTGCTAGAGGACGGTTCGATGAGCAGTTCTTC,CSARGRFDEQFF
TRBV10-3,TRBJ2-7,many,NA,TGTGCCATCAGTGACGCAGGGGACGAGCAGTACTTC,CAISDAGDEQYF
TRBV2,TRBJ2-7,NA,TRBD1,TGTGCCAGTAAAATAGGACAGGGAAGCTCCTACGAGCAGTACTTC,CASKIGQGSSYEQYF
TRBV6-1,TRBJ1-6,many,TRBD1,TGTGCCAGCAGGCGACAGGGGTTAAAAGAGAATAATTCACCCCTCCACTTT,CASRRQGLKENNSPLHF
TRBV5-1,TRBJ2-1,few,NA,TGCGCCAGCAGCTTAGCGGGTTTCTCCTACAATGAGCAGTTCTTC,CASSLAGFSYNEQFF
TRBV2,TRBJ1-3,few,NA,TGTGCCAGCAGTGGGAGGAAGGCCGGAAACACCATATATTTT,CASSGRKAGNTIYF
TRBV6-6,TRBJ1-5,few,NA,TGTGCCAGCAGTTACTCCGTTTCCTTGCCCCAGCATTTT,CASSYSVSLPQHF
TRBV7-3,TRBJ2-3,NA,TRBD2,TGTGCCAGCAGCCCCCGGGGTAGCGGGGGCACAGATACGCAGTATTTT,CASSPRGSGGTDTQYF
TRBV4-2,TRBJ2-2,NA,NA,TGTGCCAGCAAAAATCAGGCCGCGAACACCGGGGAGCTGTTTTTT,CASKNQAANTGELFF
TRBV6-5,TRBJ2-5,many,NA,TGTGCCACCGCTAATTTGGCAGAGACCCAGTACTTC,CATANLAETQYF
TRBV10-3,TRBJ1-1,NA,NA,TGTGCCATCAATAGCAGGCCGAACACTGAAGCTTTCTTT,CAINSRPNTEAFF
TRBV27,TRBJ1-2,few,TRBD1,TGTGCCAGCAGTTTATTACAGGGGCGCTATGGCTACACCTTC,CASSLLQGRYGYTF
TRBV5-6,TRBJ2-5,NA,TRBD2,TGTGCCAGCAGCTTGTGGGGCGGGGGTGACCAAGAGACCCAGTACTTC,CASSLWGGGDQETQYF
TRBV7-3,TRBJ2-1,few,NA,TGTGCCAGCAGCTTAACTCCGGTCCAGGGATTGGGGAACAATGAGCAGTTCTTC,CASSLTPVQGLGNNEQFF
TRBV27,TRBJ1-2,many,NA,TGTGCCAGCAGTTTGGGCCGGTGGACCGGCTACACCTTC,CASSLGRWTGYTF
TRBV29-1,TRBJ2-1,few,NA,TGCAGCGTTGCCGAATACTCCTACAATGAGCAGTTCTTC,CSVAEYSYNEQFF
TRBV7-9,TRBJ2-6,many,NA,TGTGCCAGCAGTCGATGGGGCGGTACTGGGGCCAACGTCCTGACTTTC,CASSRWGGTGANVLTF
TRBV10-3,TRBJ1-6,few,NA,TGTGCCATCAGTGAGAAGCTCGGCCCCTTTAATTCACCCCTCCACTTT,CAISEKLGPFNSPLHF
TRBV2,TRBJ2-2,NA,NA,TGTGCCAGCAGCCACTACTTCACCGGGGAGCTGTTTTTT,CASSHYFTGELFF
TRBV2,TRBJ1-6,few,NA,TGTGCCAGCAGGGAGTACTATAATTCACCCCTCCACTTT,CASREYYNSPLHF
TRBV6-1,TRBJ2-3,NA,NA,TGTGCCAGCGATGAGGTCGCAAGTGGAACAGATACGCAGTATTTT,CASDEVASGTDTQYF
TRBV4-2,TRBJ2-5,few,NA,TGTGCCAGCAGCCAAGTTACGTTGGGGAGTGGGGAGACCCAGTACTTC,CASSQVTLGSGETQYF
TRBV18,TRBJ1-1,many,NA,TGTGCCAGCTCACAGACAGAGAACACTGAAGCTTTCTTT,CASSQTENTEAFF
TRBV20-1,TRBJ2-7,NA,NA,TGCAGTGCTAGGGACAGTTACTACGAGCAGTACTTC,CSARDSYYEQYF
TRBV6-6,TRBJ1-4,NA,NA,TGTGCCAGCAGTTATAATGAAAAACTGTTTTTT,CASSYNEKLFF